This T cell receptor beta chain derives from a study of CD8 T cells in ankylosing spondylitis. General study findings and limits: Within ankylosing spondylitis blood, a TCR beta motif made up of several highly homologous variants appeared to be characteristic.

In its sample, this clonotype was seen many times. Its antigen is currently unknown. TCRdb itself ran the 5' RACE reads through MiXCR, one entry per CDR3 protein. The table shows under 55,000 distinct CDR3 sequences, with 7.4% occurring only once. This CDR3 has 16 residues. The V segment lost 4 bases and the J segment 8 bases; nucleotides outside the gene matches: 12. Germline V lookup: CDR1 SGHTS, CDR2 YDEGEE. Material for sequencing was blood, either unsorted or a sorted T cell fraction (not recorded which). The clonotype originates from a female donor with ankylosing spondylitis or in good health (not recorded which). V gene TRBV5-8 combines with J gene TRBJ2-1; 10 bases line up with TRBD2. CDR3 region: CASSPGLAGVWDEQFF. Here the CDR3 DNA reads TGTGCCAGCAGCCCTGGCCTAGCGGGGGTTTGGGATGAGCAGTTCTTC.